This TCR beta chain is from a study of OX40 agonist ivuxolimab in advanced cancers. In the study overall: Patients were roughly 83% male with ages about 23 to 80, mean about 60. General study findings and limits: Not determined was the antigen specificity of the expanded peripheral T cells.

Systemic immunosuppression or a history of autoimmune disease excluded patients. Details on this clone: Its antigen is not identified.

This CDR3 region has 14 residues. Germline CDR1 reads SGHAT; CDR2 reads FQNNGV. Trimming removed 5 bases from V and 3 bases from J, with 13 bases in between. TCRdb's copy holds only in-frame clones and misses some; the assay was immunoSEQ multiplex PCR. Here the sample spans tens of thousands of clones, more than 75% being singletons. Sequencing used CD4+ or CD8+ T cells sorted from blood, obtained in a trial of the OX40 agonist ivuxolimab. The TCR originated in an adult with an advanced solid tumor such as melanoma, head and neck, liver or kidney cancer. The rearrangement links TRBV11-2 to TRBJ1-2; D remains ambiguous. CDR3 sequence (DNA): TGTGCCAGCAGCCAGAGAGAAGGCGACTATGGCTACACCTTC. Protein sequence: CASSQREGDYGYTF.